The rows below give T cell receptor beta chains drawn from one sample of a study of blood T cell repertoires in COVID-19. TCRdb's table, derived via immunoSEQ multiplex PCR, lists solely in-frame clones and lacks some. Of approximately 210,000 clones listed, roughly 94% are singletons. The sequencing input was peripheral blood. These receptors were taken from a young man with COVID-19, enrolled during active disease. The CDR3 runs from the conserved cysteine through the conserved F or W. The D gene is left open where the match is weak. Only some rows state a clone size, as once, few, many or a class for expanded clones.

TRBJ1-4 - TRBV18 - TGTGCCAGCTCACCCCAGGGAACAACTAATGAAAAACTGTTTTTT CASSPQGTTNEKLFF
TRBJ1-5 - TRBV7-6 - TGTGCCAGCAGCTTAGCGGAGGAGCAGCCCCAGCATTTT CASSLAEEQPQHF
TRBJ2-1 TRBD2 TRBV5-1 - TGCGCCAGCAGCCCTGGACTAGCGGGTTACAATGAGCAGTTCTTC CASSPGLAGYNEQFF
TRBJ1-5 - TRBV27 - TGTGCCAGCAGTTTTACCCTCTGGGGGCAGGTCCCAAATCAGCCCCAGCATTTT CASSFTLWGQVPNQPQHF
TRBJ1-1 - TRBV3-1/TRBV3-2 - TGTGCCAGCAGCCGGAGGGGAAACACTGAAGCTTTCTTT CASSRRGNTEAFF
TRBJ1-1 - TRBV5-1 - TGCGCCAGCAGAGAGGGAGTGGATACTGAAGCTTTCTTT CASREGVDTEAFF
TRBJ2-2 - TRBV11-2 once TGTGCCAGCTGGCCTTGGATCGCGGACACCGGGGAGCTGTTTTTT CASWPWIADTGELFF
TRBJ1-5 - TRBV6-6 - TGTGCCAGCAGCTTAGCCTGGCTGAATAGCAATCAGCCCCAGCATTTT CASSLAWLNSNQPQHF
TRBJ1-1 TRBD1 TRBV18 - TGTGCCAGCTCACCACTAGGACAGGGGGAGGCTGAAGCTTTCTTT CASSPLGQGEAEAFF
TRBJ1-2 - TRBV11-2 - TGTGCCAGCAGCCCCGGGGACTATGGCTACACCTTC CASSPGDYGYTF
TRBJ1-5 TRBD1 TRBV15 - TGTGCCACCAGCAGACGGGGACAGGGAGCAGGGCAGCCCCAGCATTTT CATSRRGQGAGQPQHF
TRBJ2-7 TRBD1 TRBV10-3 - TGTGCCATCAGTTCAGAGACAGGGGGCGGCGAGCAGTACTTC CAISSETGGGEQYF
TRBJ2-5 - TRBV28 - TGTGCCAGCAGGAAGACAGGACCTCAAGAGACCCAGTACTTC CASRKTGPQETQYF
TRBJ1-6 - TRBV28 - TGTGCCAGCAGCCCGGACAGCACGAATTCACCCCTCCACTTT CASSPDSTNSPLHF
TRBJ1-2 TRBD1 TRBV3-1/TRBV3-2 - TGTGCCAGCAGCCAAAGTCAAGGGGGCCCTAATTCGGATGGCTACACCTTC CASSQSQGGPNSDGYTF
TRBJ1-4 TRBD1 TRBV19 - TGTGCCAGTAGCCCGGGACAGGGTAATGAAAAACTGTTTTTT CASSPGQGNEKLFF
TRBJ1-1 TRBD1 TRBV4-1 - TGCGCCAGCAGCCAAATGGGACAGGGGAGGACTGAAGCTTTCTTT CASSQMGQGRTEAFF
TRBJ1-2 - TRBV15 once TGTGCCACCAGCAGAGATAGAGAGGGTAACTATGGCTACACCTTC CATSRDREGNYGYTF
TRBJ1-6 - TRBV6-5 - TGTGCCAGCAGTTACTCGAATGGCAGAACCTCACCCCTCCACTTT CASSYSNGRTSPLHF
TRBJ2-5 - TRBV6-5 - TGTGCCAGCAGACTGGATTGGGGGCCAGAGACCCAGTACTTC CASRLDWGPETQYF
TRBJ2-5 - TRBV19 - TGTGCCAGTAGCTCGGGGGGCCGCGAGACCCAGTACTTC CASSSGGRETQYF
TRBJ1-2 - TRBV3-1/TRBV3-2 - TGTGCCAGCAGCCCCCAGGGTGGCGGCTACACCTTC CASSPQGGGYTF
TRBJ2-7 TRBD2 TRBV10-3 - TGTGCCATCAGTGAGACTAGCGGGGGCTACGAGCAGTACTTC CAISETSGGYEQYF
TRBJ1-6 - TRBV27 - TGTGCCAGCAGCCCCCCCCTAGTCGGTTCACCCCTCCACTTT CASSPPLVGSPLHF
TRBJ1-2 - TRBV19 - TGTGCCAGTAGTCCGGACCTAGGGGGCTATGGCTACACCTTC CASSPDLGGYGYTF
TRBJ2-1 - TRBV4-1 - TGCGCCAGCAGCCAAGTAAGACAGGCGGATAGGTTCTTC CASSQVRQADRFF
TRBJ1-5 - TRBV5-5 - TGTGCCAGCAGCTGGACAGAATATCAGCCCCAGCATTTT CASSWTEYQPQHF
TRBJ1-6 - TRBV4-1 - TGCGCCAGCAGCCCCGGTCGTGCCAGGGGTATTGGATCACCCCTCCACTTT CASSPGRARGIGSPLHF
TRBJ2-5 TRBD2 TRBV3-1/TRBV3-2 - TGTGCCAGCAGCCAAGTTCTCGGGGGGGTATACCAAGAGACCCAGTACTTC CASSQVLGGVYQETQYF
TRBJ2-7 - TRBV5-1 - TGCGCCAGCAGGACAGATAATAACGAGCAGTACTTC CASRTDNNEQYF
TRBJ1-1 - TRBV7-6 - TGTGCAGTCGGGGGGACGAACACTGAAGCTTTCTTT CAVGGTNTEAFF
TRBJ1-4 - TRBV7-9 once TGTGCCAGCACCCAGGGGACCGGCAATTCTAATGAAAAACTGTTTTTT CASTQGTGNSNEKLFF
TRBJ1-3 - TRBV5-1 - TGCGCCAGCAGCTTTGTGTCAGGGGAAAACACCATATATTTT CASSFVSGENTIYF
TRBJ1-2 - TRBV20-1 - TGCAGTGCCATTACCCCGGCGGGGCGAGTGTTC CSAITPAGRVF
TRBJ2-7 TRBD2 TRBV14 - TGTGCCAGCAGTCCGGGACTAGCGGGACTCTACGAGCAGTACTTC CASSPGLAGLYEQYF
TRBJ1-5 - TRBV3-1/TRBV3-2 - TGTGCCAGCAGCCAAGCAGGGGATCAGCCCCAGCATTTT CASSQAGDQPQHF
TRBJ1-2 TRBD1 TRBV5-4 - TGTGCCAGCAGCCCGGGGACAGGGCAAGACAGTAACTATGGCTACACCTTC CASSPGTGQDSNYGYTF
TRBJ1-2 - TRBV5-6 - TGTGCCAGCAGCTCTGGTCCCTCGGATGGCTACACCTTC CASSSGPSDGYTF
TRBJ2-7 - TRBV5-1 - TGCGCCAGCTCGGCCATAGCCCTACCTAACTCCTACGAGCAGTACTTC CASSAIALPNSYEQYF
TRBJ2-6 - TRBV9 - TGTGCCAGCAGCGTAGGGAGCGGCGCGGGGGCCAACGTCCTGACTTTC CASSVGSGAGANVLTF
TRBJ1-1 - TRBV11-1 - TGTGCCAGCAGCATAGAAGGGGGGGCGCGTACTGAAGCTTTCTTT CASSIEGGARTEAFF
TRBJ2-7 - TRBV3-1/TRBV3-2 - TGTGCCAGCAGCCAAGATTCTGTCAGCTACGAGCAGTACTTC CASSQDSVSYEQYF
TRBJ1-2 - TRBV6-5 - TGTGCCAGCAGCAACGGACAGTACTATGGCTACACCTTC CASSNGQYYGYTF
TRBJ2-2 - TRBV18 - TGTGCCAGCTCACCACCGGGGGGGCCCGGGGAGCTGTTTTTT CASSPPGGPGELFF
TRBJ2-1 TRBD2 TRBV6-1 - TGTGCCAGCAGTGAAGGGGGACTAGCGGGGGCAAGCTCCTACAATGAGCAGTTCTTC CASSEGGLAGASSYNEQFF
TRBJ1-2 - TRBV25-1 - TGTGCCAGCAGTGACACAGGGACTAAGCCACGGGGCTACACCTTC CASSDTGTKPRGYTF
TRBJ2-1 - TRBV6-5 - TGTGCCAGCAGGGCCCCCGGGGCCTACAATGAGCAGTTCTTC CASRAPGAYNEQFF
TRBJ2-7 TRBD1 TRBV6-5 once TGTGCCAGCGGGACAGGGGGCCTCTACGAGCAGTACTTC CASGTGGLYEQYF